Included here is one T cell receptor beta chain sequence, with context. This entry belongs to a study of OX40 agonist ivuxolimab in advanced cancers. The overall study: Patients enrolled in dose escalation were diagnosed with hepatocellular carcinoma, melanoma, renal cell or head and neck cancer. The study reported partial responses in three patients: one hepatocellular carcinoma, two cutaneous melanoma.

The assay was immunoSEQ multiplex PCR, and TCRdb's table has in-frame clones only and misses some. The data contain 80,000 to 95,000 clones, just over 85% of them singletons. The germline CDR1 and CDR2 sequences are SGHDT and YYEEEE. The V segment lost 1 base and the J segment 0 bases; nucleotides outside the gene matches: 3. CDR3 length: 17 amino acids. This clonotype was obtained from an adult with an advanced solid tumor such as melanoma, head and neck, liver or kidney cancer. V and J are TRBV5-6 and TRBJ1-6; 8 bases line up with TRBD1. The sample consisted of CD4+ or CD8+ T cells sorted from blood, taken in a trial of the OX40 agonist ivuxolimab. CDR3 coding DNA: TGTGCCAGCAGCTTGTCAGGGGGCCTCTCCTATAATTCACCCCTCCACTTT. It translates to CASSLSGGLSYNSPLHF.